These 27 T cell receptor beta chains came from one sample sequenced in a study of blood T cell repertoires in COVID-19. Libraries were prepared by immunoSEQ multiplex PCR; TCRdb keeps only in-frame clonotypes and omits some of them. The sample carries 650,000 to 800,000 clones, around 90% recorded once. Sequences were obtained from peripheral blood. The receptors come from a woman younger than 35 with acute or convalescent COVID-19.

V usage is TRBV10-3 and J usage is TRBJ1-1, with D unresolved. Trimming left V 0 bases short and J 8 bases short, with 16 bases between. CDR3 size: 15 residues. Germline V gene data show CDR1 as ENHRY and CDR2 as SYGVKD. The CDR3 reads CAISESGASSTEAFF. In nucleotides, the CDR3 is TGTGCCATCAGTGAGTCGGGAGCCTCGTCAACGGAAGCTTTCTTT.

The chain joins TRBV28 to TRBJ2-7, with D hard to call. V lost 5 bases, J lost 2 bases, and 7 bases lay in between. The CDR3 sequence is 12 residues long. The germline V gene encodes CDR1 MDHEN and CDR2 SYDVKM. As DNA, the CDR3 is TGTGCCAGCAGTCATCAAACCTACGAGCAGTACTTC. Its protein is CASSHQTYEQYF.

The chain carries TRBV28 and TRBJ2-3; the D gene is possibly TRBD2 (6 bases). The CDR3 runs 14 residues. In germline, CDR1 is MDHEN, CDR2 SYDVKM. V was cut by 3 bases and J by 6 bases, with 13 bases left in between. This chain's CDR3 is CASSLGGPGDTQYF. DNA for the CDR3: TGTGCCAGCAGTTTGGGGGGACCAGGGGATACGCAGTATTTT. Supplemented by reference TRBV28 and TRBJ2-3, the full variable domain reads DVKVTQSSRYLVKRTGEKVFLECVQDMDHENMFWYRQDPGLGLRLIYFSYDVKMKEKGDIPEGYSVSREKKERFSLILESASTNQTSMYLCASSLGGPGDTQYFGPGTRLTVL.

This clone has just one count. The chain carries TRBV2 and TRBJ2-1; no reliable D call. With 4 bases removed from V and 10 bases from J, the gap between germline ends came to 11 bases. The V gene's germline CDR1 is SNHLY and CDR2 FYNNEI. CDR3 length: 12 residues. CDR3 nucleotide sequence: TGTGCCAGCAGTGTTGAGGTAGGAGAGCAGTTCTTC. Translated, it gives CASSVEVGEQFF.

V usage is TRBV3-1 (or the pseudogene TRBV3-2) and J usage is TRBJ1-2, with 7 nucleotides matching TRBD1. The CDR3 is 14 residues long. In germline, CDR1 is LGHDT, CDR2 YNNKEL (reference sequence). Germline trimming cut 4 bases from V and 4 bases from J; bases unmatched to any gene: 6. The CDR3 nucleotides are TGTGCCAGCAGCCCACTTGGACAGGTCTATGGCTACACCTTC. Protein product: CASSPLGQVYGYTF.

This clone was detected once. This chain uses TRBV24-1 with TRBJ2-7; 10 bases map to TRBD1. Looked up from germline, CDR1 is KGHDR and CDR2 is SFDVKD. The J segment lost 7 bases and the V segment lost 5 bases, leaving 7 bases of the junction unmatched. This CDR3 is built from 14 residues. This CDR3 reads CATSGLTGGEEQYF. As DNA, the CDR3 is TGTGCCACCAGTGGCCTGACAGGGGGCGAAGAGCAGTACTTC.

V gene TRBV12-3 or TRBV12-4 combines with J gene TRBJ1-2; no firm D call. V was trimmed by 8 bases and J by 5 bases, leaving 15 bases between them. This CDR3 spans 13 amino acids. The CDR3 DNA reads TGTGCCAGCGCGTATGAATGGCGGTATGGCTACACCTTC. This encodes CASAYEWRYGYTF.

The V and J genes are TRBV2 and TRBJ1-1; D gene ambiguous. This CDR3 has 15 residues. V was pared by 6 bases and J by 0 bases, with 14 bases between. The germline V gene encodes CDR1 SNHLY and CDR2 FYNNEI. The CDR3 DNA sequence: TGTGCCAGCAGCCCACGTGGAGCTATGAACACTGAAGCTTTCTTT. Its translation: CASSPRGAMNTEAFF. The whole variable domain, filled in from reference TRBV2 and TRBJ1-1, reads EPEVTQTPSHQVTQMGQEVILRCVPISNHLYFYWYRQILGQKVEFLVSFYNNEISEKSEIFDDQFSVERPDGSNFTLKIRSTKLEDSAMYFCASSPRGAMNTEAFFGQGTRLTVV.

The chain carries TRBV2 and TRBJ2-2; 10 bases agree with TRBD2. The germline V gene has CDR1 SNHLY and CDR2 FYNNEI. The length of the CDR3 is 15 residues. Trimming took 11 bases from V and 4 from J; bases not matched to a gene: 10. The CDR3 DNA reads TGTGCCGGATTATCACTAGCGGGGCCCACCGGGGAGCTGTTTTTT. It translates to CAGLSLAGPTGELFF.

The J gene is TRBJ2-1, the V gene TRBV30, with 7 bases that match TRBD1. The CDR3 runs to 14 residues. CDR1 and CDR2 (germline): GTSNPN, SVGIG (reference sequence). DNA for the CDR3: TGTGCATCGACCGGGACAGCCTTTTACAATGAGCAGTTCTTC. It translates to CASTGTAFYNEQFF.

V gene TRBV4-1 combines with J gene TRBJ2-7; D is ambiguous. V gave up 2 bases and J gave up 4 bases, with 9 bases separating them. The germline V gene has CDR1 MGHRA and CDR2 YSYEKL. CDR3 size: 13 residues. CDR3 nucleotides: TGCGCCAGCAGCCAATATGTATTATACGAGCAGTACTTC. It is translated as CASSQYVLYEQYF.

The rearrangement joins TRBV6-5 to TRBJ2-2, with 9 bases aligning to TRBD2. J lost 2 bases, V lost 4 bases, and 5 bases had no gene match. CDR1 and CDR2 from the germline V gene are MNHEY and SVGAGI. The CDR3 spans 16 residues. This chain's CDR3 is CASSLTGLANTGELFF. CDR3 DNA sequence: TGTGCCAGCAGTTTAACGGGACTAGCAAACACCGGGGAGCTGTTTTTT.

The chain uses TRBV5-1 and TRBJ1-1; 8 nucleotides match TRBD1. CDR1 SGHRS and CDR2 YFSETQ come from the germline V gene. V gave up 2 bases and J gave up 3 bases; unmatched junction bases: 3. The CDR3 runs 14 residues. DNA of the CDR3: TGCGCCAGCAGCTTAATGACAGGGGACACTGAAGCTTTCTTT. Translation gives CASSLMTGDTEAFF.

V and J are TRBV2 and TRBJ2-7, with TRBD2 identical over 13 bases. V was pared by 2 bases and J by 1 base, with 5 bases of the junction left unmatched. The germline V gene encodes CDR1 SNHLY and CDR2 FYNNEI. This CDR3 region has 17 residues. As DNA, the CDR3 is TGTGCCAGCAGTGAAACACTAGCGGGGGGGCCTTCCTACGAGCAGTACTTC. This translates into CASSETLAGGPSYEQYF.

The rearrangement joins TRBV7-9 to TRBJ1-6; 9 bases map to TRBD1. With 5 bases clipped from V and 10 bases from J, the junction kept 12 bases outside the gene matches. Germline loops: CDR1 SEHNR, CDR2 FQNEAQ (reference sequence). The CDR3 loop spans 16 amino acids. CDR3 nucleotide sequence: TGTGCCAGCAGCCTAGAAACAGGGGGCGCGGGATCACCCCTCCACTTT. Amino acids: CASSLETGGAGSPLHF.

The J gene is TRBJ1-2, the V gene TRBV3-1 (or the pseudogene TRBV3-2); tentative D call: TRBD1 (5 bases). CDR3 length: 13 amino acids. Trimming removed 10 bases at V and 8 bases at J, with 20 bases between. CDR1 and CDR2 from the germline V gene are LGHDT and YNNKEL (reference sequence). The CDR3 nucleotides are TGTGCCACCTCTTGGACGGGGGGTGAGGGCTACACCTTC. Its translation: CATSWTGGEGYTF.

The CDR3 DNA reads TGTGCCAGCAGCTTCGCTATGAGCTCCTACAATGAGCAGTTCTTC. It is translated as CASSFAMSSYNEQFF. The gene calls are TRBV11-1 and TRBJ2-1; unclear D gene. Trimming cost V 3 bases and J 0 bases, with 9 bases left between them. The germline CDR1 and CDR2 sequences are SGHAT and FQDESV (reference sequence). This CDR3 is 15 amino acids long.

This clone was recorded once. The rearrangement links TRBV12-3 or TRBV12-4 to TRBJ1-1; no definite D call. The CDR3 loop spans 12 amino acids. The ends were cut back, 5 bases at V and 4 bases at J, with 8 bases in the middle. CDR3 protein: CASSPAGTEAFF. DNA for the CDR3: TGTGCCAGCAGTCCCGCGGGCACTGAAGCTTTCTTT.

This chain connects TRBV7-2 to TRBJ2-7; TRBD2 matches 10 bases. This CDR3 contains 15 residues. The V gene end was trimmed by 6 bases and the J gene end by 4 bases; junction bases not matched to a gene: 9. Germline values: CDR1 SGHTA, CDR2 FQGNSA. DNA for the CDR3: TGTGCCAGCAGAACTCGGAGCGGGGGGGCTTACGAGCAGTACTTC. The encoded protein is CASRTRSGGAYEQYF.

This chain joins TRBV30 and TRBJ1-2; the D gene is possibly TRBD1 (5 bases). Germline values: CDR1 GTSNPN, CDR2 SVGIG (reference sequence). The CDR3 runs 13 residues. V shed 3 bases and J shed 4 bases, with 12 bases lying between them. DNA of the CDR3: TGTGCCTGGAGGGACCAGGGTGTCTATGGCTACACCTTC. Amino acid sequence: CAWRDQGVYGYTF.

The V call is TRBV4-3, the J call TRBJ1-4, with D tentatively TRBD1 (5 bases). Germline CDR1 LGHNA, CDR2 YSLEER. V was shortened by 1 base and J by 1 base, with 7 bases between the two germline ends. The CDR3 runs 15 residues. The DNA of the CDR3 is TGCGCCAGCAGCCAAGGGGGGGTAACTAATGAAAAACTGTTTTTT. It yields the protein CASSQGGVTNEKLFF.

V gene TRBV29-1 combines with J gene TRBJ1-1; tentatively, D is TRBD1 (5 bases). Germline V CDR1 and CDR2: SQVTM, ANQGSEA. The V end was cut by 8 bases, the J end by 0 bases, with 10 bases between. This CDR3 has 12 amino acids. CDR3 sequence reads: CSPGIMNTEAFF. The CDR3 DNA sequence: TGCAGCCCAGGGATTATGAACACTGAAGCTTTCTTT.

This rearrangement joins TRBV7-2 to TRBJ2-1; the D gene is possibly TRBD1 (5 bases). Germline lookup yields CDR1 SGHTA and CDR2 FQGNSA. Trimming left V 5 bases short and J 10 bases short, with 12 bases between. The length of the CDR3 is 12 residues. In DNA, the CDR3 is TGTGCCAGCAGCGTCCAGGGCGGAGAGCAGTTCTTC. It translates to CASSVQGGEQFF.

The V gene is TRBV28, the J gene TRBJ1-2; D ambiguous. Trimming took 5 bases from V and 8 from J, leaving 9 bases between them. CDR1 and CDR2 from the germline V gene are MDHEN and SYDVKM. The CDR3 consists of 11 residues. CDR3 coding DNA: TGTGCCAGCAGTCCCGTGGGCGGCTACACCTTC. Translation gives CASSPVGGYTF.

V is TRBV19 and J is TRBJ2-7; 7 bases are shared with TRBD1. Trimming removed 1 base from V and 5 bases from J; junction bases left unmatched: 11. The germline CDR1 and CDR2 sequences are LNHDA and SQIVND (reference sequence). The CDR3 loop spans 16 amino acids. CDR3 region: CASSIVPPTGVNEQYF. In nucleotides, the CDR3 is TGTGCCAGTAGTATAGTACCCCCAACAGGGGTGAACGAGCAGTACTTC.

V is TRBV19 and J is TRBJ2-1; TRBD2 might be the D (6 bases). Germline V gives CDR1 LNHDA, CDR2 SQIVND (reference sequence). V shed 3 bases and J shed 8 bases, with 14 bases lying between them. This CDR3 region has 14 residues. CDR3 bases: TGTGCCAGTAGTATTTTTTCTAGCGTCGATGAGCAGTTCTTC. Its protein is CASSIFSSVDEQFF.

The V call is TRBV19, the J call TRBJ1-2, with a tentative D call TRBD1 (6 bases). CDR1 LNHDA and CDR2 SQIVND come from the germline V gene (reference sequence). The CDR3 extends over 14 amino acids. Deletions cut 1 base from V and 5 bases from J, with 11 bases between. In nucleotides, the CDR3 is TGTGCCAGTAGTATAGGGACAGCTAGTTATGGCTACACCTTC. Protein product: CASSIGTASYGYTF.